A single sample is the source of the 11 T cell receptor beta chains below, sequenced in a study of control samples from healthy donors and cancer patients. Assay: immunoSEQ multiplex PCR; the TCRdb copy retains only in-frame clones and omits some. The sample carries fewer than 150,000 clones, around 90% recorded once. Sequences were obtained from blood. The source of these receptors is a man younger than 30 in good health.

This chain connects TRBV6-5 to TRBJ1-5; 7 nucleotides agree with TRBD1. The CDR3 contains 14 residues. Germline CDR1 MNHEY, CDR2 SVGAGI. With 4 bases clipped from V and 3 bases from J, the junction kept 3 bases outside the gene matches. CDR3 residues: CASSFTGVNQPQHF. CDR3 nucleotides: TGTGCCAGCAGTTTTACAGGGGTCAATCAGCCCCAGCATTTT.

DNA of the CDR3: TGTGCCAGCAGCCCGACCCTAGCGGGCCTGGGCAATGAGCAGTTCTTC. It translates to CASSPTLAGLGNEQFF. The chain has TRBV7-9 and TRBJ2-1, with TRBD2 identical over 8 bases. J was trimmed by 6 bases and V by 5 bases; bases with no gene match: 12. CDR1 and CDR2 (germline): SEHNR, FQNEAQ (reference sequence). The CDR3 has 16 residues.

The J gene is TRBJ2-2, the V gene TRBV10-2; D unresolved. V was pared by 2 bases and J by 5 bases, with 0 bases between. The CDR3 length is 11 residues. Germline assignment: CDR1 WSHSY and CDR2 SAAADI. The CDR3 region is CASSETGELFF. The CDR3 DNA reads TGCGCCAGCAGTGAGACCGGGGAGCTGTTTTTT.

This clone was detected only once. The chain links TRBV6-1 to TRBJ2-3; no definite D call. CDR1 and CDR2 from the germline V gene are MNHNS and SASEGT. V lost 1 base to trimming and J lost 5 bases, with 10 bases between them. This CDR3 spans 14 amino acids. CDR3 protein: CASSEVDWGDTQYF. The CDR3 DNA is TGTGCCAGCAGTGAAGTTGATTGGGGAGATACGCAGTATTTT.

This clone was counted a single time. The chain links TRBV6-2 or TRBV6-3 to TRBJ1-2, with D perhaps TRBD1 (6 bases). The V and J ends lost 6 bases and 6 bases respectively, with 11 bases between them. The germline V gene encodes CDR1 MNHEY and CDR2 SVGEGT. This CDR3 has 12 residues. DNA for the CDR3: TGTGCCAGCAGCAACAACAGGGATGGCTACACCTTC. It yields the protein CASSNNRDGYTF.

This sequence joins TRBV28 and TRBJ1-4, with TRBD1 matching 9 bases. The CDR3 spans 17 residues. Germline assignment: CDR1 MDHEN and CDR2 SYDVKM. V shed 7 bases and J 0 bases; nucleotides not matched to a gene: 9. The CDR3 loop reads CASTSQGAGATNEKLFF. The CDR3 nucleotides are TGTGCCAGCACCTCACAGGGGGCCGGTGCAACTAATGAAAAACTGTTTTTT.

This clone has a single count. The V gene is TRBV3-1 (or the pseudogene TRBV3-2), the J gene TRBJ2-1; TRBD2 matches 10 bases. The CDR3 has 16 amino acids. Germline trimming cut 1 base from V and 9 bases from J; bases unmatched to any gene: 9. Germline V CDR1 and CDR2: LGHDT, YNNKEL (reference sequence). The CDR3 protein is CASSQGLAGAGGEQFF. As DNA, the CDR3 is TGTGCCAGCAGCCAAGGGCTAGCGGGAGCGGGGGGTGAGCAGTTCTTC.

The rearrangement uses TRBV28 and TRBJ1-4; 9 positions agree with TRBD1. Germline V lookup: CDR1 MDHEN, CDR2 SYDVKM. The CDR3 is made up of 17 amino acids. The ends lost 4 bases at V and 4 bases at J; junction bases unmatched: 10. CDR3 DNA sequence: TGTGCCAGCAGTTCGTGGACAGGGGAGGGAGGTAATGAAAAACTGTTTTTT. Translating it yields CASSSWTGEGGNEKLFF.

J is TRBJ2-7 and V is TRBV5-5, with D perhaps TRBD1 or TRBD2 (5 bases each). Germline CDR1 is SGHKS and CDR2 is YYEKEE (reference sequence). V was clipped by 3 bases and J by 6 bases, with 13 bases between them. There are 13 residues in the CDR3. The CDR3: CASSWRQGVEQYV. CDR3 nucleotide sequence: TGTGCCAGCAGCTGGCGGCAGGGAGTCGAGCAGTACGTC.

This chain connects TRBV29-1 to TRBJ2-3; tentatively, D is TRBD1 (5 bases). Between the trimmed V and J ends, which lost 6 bases and 6 bases, there was a span of 10 bases. The CDR3 runs to 11 residues. Germline loops: CDR1 SQVTM, CDR2 ANQGSEA. The CDR3: CSVAGSDTQYF. In nucleotides, the CDR3 is TGCAGCGTCGCAGGGTCCGATACGCAGTATTTT.

The chain has TRBV30 and TRBJ2-2, with D hard to call. Germline V gene data show CDR1 as GTSNPN and CDR2 as SVGIG (reference sequence). CDR3 length: 11 residues. V was cut by 4 bases and J by 5 bases, with 5 bases left in between. The CDR3 protein is CAWTDTGELFF. The CDR3 nucleotides read TGTGCCTGGACCGATACCGGGGAGCTGTTTTTT. The complete variable domain, with remaining parts taken from reference TRBV30 and TRBJ2-2, reads SQTIHQWPATLVQPVGSPLSLECTVEGTSNPNLYWYRQAAGRGLQLLFYSVGIGQISSEVPQNLSASRPQDRQFILSSKKLLLSDSGFYLCAWTDTGELFFGEGSRLTVL.